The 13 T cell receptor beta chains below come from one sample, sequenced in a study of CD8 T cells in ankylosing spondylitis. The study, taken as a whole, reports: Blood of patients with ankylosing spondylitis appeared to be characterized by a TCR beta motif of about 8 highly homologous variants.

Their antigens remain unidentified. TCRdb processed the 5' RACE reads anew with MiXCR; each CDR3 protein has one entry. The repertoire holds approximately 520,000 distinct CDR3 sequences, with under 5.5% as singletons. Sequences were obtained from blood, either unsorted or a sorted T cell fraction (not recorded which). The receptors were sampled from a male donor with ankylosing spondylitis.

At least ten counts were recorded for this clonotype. The chain's CDR3 is CASSLYTPGWETQYF. CDR3 nucleotides: TGTGCCAGCAGCTTATATACGCCGGGCTGGGAGACCCAGTACTTC. J is TRBJ2-5 and V is TRBV7-2; D remains ambiguous. Germline CDR1 SGHTA, CDR2 FQGNSA. Trimming shortened V by 2 bases and J by 5 bases, and 15 bases separated the two germline ends. The CDR3 spans 15 residues.

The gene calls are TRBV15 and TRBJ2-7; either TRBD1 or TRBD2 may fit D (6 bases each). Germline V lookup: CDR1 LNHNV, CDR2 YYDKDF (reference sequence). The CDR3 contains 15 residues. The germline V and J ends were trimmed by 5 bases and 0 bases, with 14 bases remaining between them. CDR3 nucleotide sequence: TGTGCCACCAGCCCGAAGAGGGGGGCCTCCTACGAGCAGTACTTC. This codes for CATSPKRGASYEQYF.

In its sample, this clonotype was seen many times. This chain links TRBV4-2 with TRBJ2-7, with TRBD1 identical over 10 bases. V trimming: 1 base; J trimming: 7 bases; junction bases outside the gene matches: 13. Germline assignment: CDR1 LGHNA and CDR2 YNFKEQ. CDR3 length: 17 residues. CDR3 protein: CASSQVSGTGEAKEQYF. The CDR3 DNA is TGTGCCAGCAGCCAAGTTTCTGGGACAGGGGAGGCGAAAGAGCAGTACTTC.

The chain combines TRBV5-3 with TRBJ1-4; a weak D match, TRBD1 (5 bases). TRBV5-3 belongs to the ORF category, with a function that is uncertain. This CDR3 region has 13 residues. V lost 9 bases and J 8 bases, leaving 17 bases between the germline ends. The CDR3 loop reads CAMSLGLQEKLFF. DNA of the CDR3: TGTGCCATGAGCTTGGGGCTACAAGAAAAACTGTTTTTT.

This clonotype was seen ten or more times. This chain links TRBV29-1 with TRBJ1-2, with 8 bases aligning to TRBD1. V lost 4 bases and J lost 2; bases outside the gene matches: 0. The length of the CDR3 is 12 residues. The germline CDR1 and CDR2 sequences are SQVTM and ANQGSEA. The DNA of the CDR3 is TGCAGCGTTGCAGGGGGCAACTATGGCTACACCTTC. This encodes CSVAGGNYGYTF.

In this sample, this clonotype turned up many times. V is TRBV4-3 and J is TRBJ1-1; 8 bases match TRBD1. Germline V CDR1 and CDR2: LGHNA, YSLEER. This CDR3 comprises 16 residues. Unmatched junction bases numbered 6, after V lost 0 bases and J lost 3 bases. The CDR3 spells CASSQDSSGGYTEAFF. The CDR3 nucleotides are TGCGCCAGCAGCCAAGATAGTTCAGGGGGCTACACTGAAGCTTTCTTT.

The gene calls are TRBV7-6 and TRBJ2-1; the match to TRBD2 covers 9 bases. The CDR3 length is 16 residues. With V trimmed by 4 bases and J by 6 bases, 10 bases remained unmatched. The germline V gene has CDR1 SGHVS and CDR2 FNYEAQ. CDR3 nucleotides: TGTGCCAGCAGCTCGAGACTAGCGGCTGGGGGCAATGAGCAGTTCTTC. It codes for CASSSRLAAGGNEQFF.

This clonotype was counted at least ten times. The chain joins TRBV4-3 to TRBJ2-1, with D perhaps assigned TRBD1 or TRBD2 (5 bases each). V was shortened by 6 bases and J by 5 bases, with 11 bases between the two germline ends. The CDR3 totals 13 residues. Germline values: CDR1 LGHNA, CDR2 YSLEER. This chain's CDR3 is CASSRGQNNEQFF. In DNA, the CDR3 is TGCGCCAGCAGTCGGGGCCAAAACAATGAGCAGTTCTTC.

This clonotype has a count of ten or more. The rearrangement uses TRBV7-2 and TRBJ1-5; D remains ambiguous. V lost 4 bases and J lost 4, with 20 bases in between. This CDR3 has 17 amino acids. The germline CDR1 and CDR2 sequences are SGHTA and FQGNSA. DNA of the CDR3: TGTGCCAGCAGCTCAAGATGGGCCCCCGGCGAGAATCAGCCCCAGCATTTT. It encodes CASSSRWAPGENQPQHF.

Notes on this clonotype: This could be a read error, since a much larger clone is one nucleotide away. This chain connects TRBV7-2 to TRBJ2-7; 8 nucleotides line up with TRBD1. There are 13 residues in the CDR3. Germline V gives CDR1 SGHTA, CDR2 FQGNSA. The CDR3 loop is CDSSLGDRPEQYF. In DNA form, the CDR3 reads TGTGACAGCAGCTTAGGGGACAGGCCCGAGCAGTACTTC.

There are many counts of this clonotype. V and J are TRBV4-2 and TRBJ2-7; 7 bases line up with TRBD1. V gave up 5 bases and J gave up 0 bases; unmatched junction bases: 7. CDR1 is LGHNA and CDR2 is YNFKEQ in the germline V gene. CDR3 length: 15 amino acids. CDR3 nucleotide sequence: TGTGCCAGCAGCGTGACAGGGACAACCTCCTACGAGCAGTACTTC. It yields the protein CASSVTGTTSYEQYF.

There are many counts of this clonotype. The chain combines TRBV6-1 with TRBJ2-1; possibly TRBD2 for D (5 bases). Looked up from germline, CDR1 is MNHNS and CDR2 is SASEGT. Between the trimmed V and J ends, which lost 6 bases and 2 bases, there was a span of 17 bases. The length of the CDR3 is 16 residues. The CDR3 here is CASSSVSAGTYNEQFF. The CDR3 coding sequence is TGTGCCAGCAGCTCTGTTAGTGCGGGCACCTACAATGAGCAGTTCTTC.

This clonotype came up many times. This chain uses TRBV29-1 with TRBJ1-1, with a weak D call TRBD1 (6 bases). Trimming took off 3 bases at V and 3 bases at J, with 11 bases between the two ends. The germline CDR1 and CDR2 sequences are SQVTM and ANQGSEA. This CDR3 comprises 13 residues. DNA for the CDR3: TGCAGCGTTGAGAGGCAGGGGCACACTGAAGCTTTCTTT. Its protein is CSVERQGHTEAFF.